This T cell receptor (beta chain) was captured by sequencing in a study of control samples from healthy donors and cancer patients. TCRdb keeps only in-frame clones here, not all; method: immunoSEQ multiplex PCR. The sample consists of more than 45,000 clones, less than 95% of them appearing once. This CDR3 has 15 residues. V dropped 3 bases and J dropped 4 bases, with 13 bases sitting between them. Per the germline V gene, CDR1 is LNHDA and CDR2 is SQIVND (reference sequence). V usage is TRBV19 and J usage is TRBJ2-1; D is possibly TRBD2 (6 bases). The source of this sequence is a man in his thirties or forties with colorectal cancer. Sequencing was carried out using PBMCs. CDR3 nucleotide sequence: TGTGCCAGTAGTATTGACGACGGGGGATACAATGAGCAGTTCTTC. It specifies CASSIDDGGYNEQFF.